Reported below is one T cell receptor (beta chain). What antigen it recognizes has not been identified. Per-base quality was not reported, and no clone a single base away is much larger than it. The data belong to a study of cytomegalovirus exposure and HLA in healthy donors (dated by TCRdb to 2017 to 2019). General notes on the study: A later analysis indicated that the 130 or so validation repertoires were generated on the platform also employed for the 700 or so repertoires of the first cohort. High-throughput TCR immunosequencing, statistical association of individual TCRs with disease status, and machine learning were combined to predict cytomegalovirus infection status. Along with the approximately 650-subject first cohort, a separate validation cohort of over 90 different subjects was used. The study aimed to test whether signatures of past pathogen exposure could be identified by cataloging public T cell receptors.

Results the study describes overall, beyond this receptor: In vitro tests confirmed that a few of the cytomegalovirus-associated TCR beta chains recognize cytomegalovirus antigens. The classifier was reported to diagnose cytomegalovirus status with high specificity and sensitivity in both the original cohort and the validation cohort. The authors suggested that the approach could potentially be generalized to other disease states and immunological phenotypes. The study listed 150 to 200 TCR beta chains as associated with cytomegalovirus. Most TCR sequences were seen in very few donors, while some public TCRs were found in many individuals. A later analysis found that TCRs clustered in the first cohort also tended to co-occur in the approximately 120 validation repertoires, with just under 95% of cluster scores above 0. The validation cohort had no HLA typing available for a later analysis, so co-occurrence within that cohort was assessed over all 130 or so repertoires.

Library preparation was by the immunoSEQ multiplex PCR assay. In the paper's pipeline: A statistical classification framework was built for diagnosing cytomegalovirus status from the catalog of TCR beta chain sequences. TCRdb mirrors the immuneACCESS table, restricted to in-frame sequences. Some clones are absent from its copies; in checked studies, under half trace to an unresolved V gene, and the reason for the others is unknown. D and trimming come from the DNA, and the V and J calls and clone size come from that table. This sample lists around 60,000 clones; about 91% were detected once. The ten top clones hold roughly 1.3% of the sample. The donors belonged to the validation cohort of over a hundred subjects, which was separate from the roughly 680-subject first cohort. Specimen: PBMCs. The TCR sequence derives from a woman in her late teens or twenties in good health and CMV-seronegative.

The CDR3 corresponds to CSAKSDTQYF. The nucleotides are TGCAGTGCCAAATCAGATACGCAGTATTTT. The V gene is TRBV20-1 and the J gene is TRBJ2-3, with the D gene call left open. CDR1 DFQATT and CDR2 SNEGSKA were looked up in the germline V gene (reference sequence). From the cysteine up to the phenylalanine, the CDR3 has a length of 10 residues. Only the CDR3 part of the read is kept: 30 bases, read in frame from the first base. V is shortened by 6 bases, J by 4 bases, and the region joining them spans 5 bases.